The entry below gives a single TCR beta chain sequence along with its context. The sample belongs to a study of CD8+ T cells in alopecia areata. As for treatment: oral pan-JAK inhibitor, 5-10 mg twice daily. Reverse transcribed after extraction, RNA yielded cDNA as the sequencing template. Here immunoSEQ multiplex PCR was the method, and the copy in TCRdb shows in-frame clones only, minus some. The table shows 150,000 to 200,000 clones, with about three fifths occurring only once. Sample: CD4+ T cells sorted from blood, taken at week 24, from a patient treated with tofacitinib. The source of this sequence is a human donor with alopecia areata.

CDR3 bases: TGTGCCAGCAGCTTAGAGGGATTGTGGCGGGGGTCAGCTCGGACAGATACGCAGTATTTT. It yields the protein CASSLEGLWRGSARTDTQYF. The V and J genes are TRBV11-2 and TRBJ2-3; 7 positions agree with TRBD2. This CDR3 region has 20 residues. The V and J ends lost 0 bases and 3 bases, in that order; junction bases with no gene match: 18. CDR1 is SGHAT and CDR2 is FQNNGV in the germline V gene.